This T cell receptor (beta chain) was profiled in a study of blood T cell repertoires in COVID-19. Germline lookup yields CDR1 LNHDA and CDR2 SQIVND (reference sequence). The V and J ends lost 5 bases and 3 bases, in that order; junction bases with no gene match: 11. The CDR3 covers 16 residues. Using immunoSEQ multiplex PCR, the repertoire was profiled, and TCRdb retains in-frame clones only, with some absent. There are 180,000 or so clones in the sample; around nine tenths occur only once, and around 3.5% lies in the top ten. The source of this sequence is a man aged 18 to 35 with active or convalescent COVID-19. The sequenced sample consisted of peripheral blood. J is TRBJ2-7 and V is TRBV19, with 9 positions matching TRBD2. The CDR3 coding sequence is TGTGCCAGTAGTCCCGGGAAAAGCGGGAGGCTCTACGAGCAGTACTTC. This sequence encodes CASSPGKSGRLYEQYF.